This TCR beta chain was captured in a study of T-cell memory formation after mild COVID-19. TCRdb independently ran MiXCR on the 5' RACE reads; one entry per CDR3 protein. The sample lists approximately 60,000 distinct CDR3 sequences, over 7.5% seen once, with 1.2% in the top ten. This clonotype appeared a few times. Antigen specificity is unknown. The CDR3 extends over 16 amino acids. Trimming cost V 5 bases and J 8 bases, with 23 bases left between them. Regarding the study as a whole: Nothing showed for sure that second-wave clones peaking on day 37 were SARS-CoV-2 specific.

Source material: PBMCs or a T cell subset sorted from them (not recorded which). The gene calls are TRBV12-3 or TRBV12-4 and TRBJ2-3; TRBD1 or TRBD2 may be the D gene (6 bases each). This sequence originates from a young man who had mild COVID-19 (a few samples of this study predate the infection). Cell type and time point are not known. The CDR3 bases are TGTGCCAGCAGTCTTTACCCGGGGCGCGAGGGGGGTACGCAGTATTTT. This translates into CASSLYPGREGGTQYF.